These 27 T cell receptor beta chains share one sample of origin, sequenced in a study of identical twins. Using its own MiXCR run on the 5' RACE reads, TCRdb lists one record per CDR3 protein. The table shows 310,000 or so distinct CDR3 sequences, with roughly 8.6% occurring only once. The same sample was also used in a study of yellow fever vaccine responses in identical twins.

Sample: CD8+ T cells sorted from blood. These receptors all come from a woman in her late teens or twenties in good health.

This clonotype was seen repeatedly, ten times or more. The rearrangement joins TRBV7-8 to TRBJ2-1; 9 bases fit TRBD1. V shed 6 bases, J shed 6 bases, and the junction held 9 bases outside the gene matches. The V gene's germline CDR1 is SGHVS and CDR2 FQNEAQ. This CDR3 spans 15 amino acids. This CDR3 is CASSSGTGLGNEQFF. The CDR3 DNA reads TGTGCCAGCAGTTCCGGGACAGGGCTTGGCAATGAGCAGTTCTTC.

The rearrangement links TRBV6-2 or TRBV6-3 to TRBJ2-7, with D possibly being TRBD2 (6 bases). CDR3 size: 13 residues. The germline V and J ends were trimmed by 6 bases and 3 bases, with 12 bases remaining between them. CDR1 MNHEY and CDR2 SVGEGT come from the germline V gene. The CDR3 DNA sequence: TGTGCCAGCAGGGAGGGCTCTATCTACGAGCAGTACTTC. Translated, it gives CASREGSIYEQYF.

This clonotype was observed a handful of times. A single base separates this from a much larger clone, so it may be a read error. The rearrangement links TRBV28 to TRBJ2-5, with unresolved D. V dropped 3 bases and J dropped 5 bases, with 4 bases sitting between them. This CDR3 contains 11 residues. CDR1 is MDHEN, CDR2 SYDVKM, per germline. The CDR3 loop reads CASSFFETQYF. CDR3 bases: TGTGCCAGCAGTTTTTTCGAGACCCAGTACTTC.

This clonotype came up a few times. V and J are TRBV27 and TRBJ2-3; D is uncertain. The CDR3 is 14 amino acids. CDR1 is MNHEY and CDR2 is SMNVEV in the germline V gene (reference sequence). V dropped 2 bases and J dropped 1 base, with 7 bases sitting between them. The CDR3 sequence is CASSLNTRTDTQYF. The CDR3 DNA sequence: TGTGCCAGCAGTTTAAACACCCGCACAGATACGCAGTATTTT.

This clonotype was counted many times. The V and J genes are TRBV24-1 and TRBJ2-2; 7 bases line up with TRBD1. Germline V gene data show CDR1 as KGHDR and CDR2 as SFDVKD. CDR3 length: 15 residues. The V and J ends lost 3 bases and 4 bases, in that order; junction bases with no gene match: 4. CDR3 sequence reads: CATSDHRTGTGELFF. In nucleotides, the CDR3 is TGTGCCACCAGTGATCATAGGACAGGCACCGGGGAGCTGTTTTTT.

This clonotype was seen a handful of times. The V and J genes are TRBV24-1 and TRBJ1-5; D uncertain. Per the germline V gene, CDR1 is KGHDR and CDR2 is SFDVKD. Trimming took 1 base from V and 4 from J, leaving 7 bases between them. This CDR3 has 14 residues. CDR3 sequence reads: CATSDFSDNQPQHF. CDR3 DNA sequence: TGTGCCACCAGTGATTTTTCGGATAATCAGCCCCAGCATTTT.

Concerning this clonotype itself: The DNA is omitted, as the CDR3 cannot be located on it reliably, and the CDR3 follows TCRdb's listing. The chain carries TRBV19 and TRBJ2-2. CDR1 and CDR2 (germline): LNHDA, SQIVND (reference sequence). The CDR3 has 14 residues if both end residues are counted. Here the CDR3 reads CGLVFPNTGELFFF.

This clonotype came up many times. The chain couples TRBV29-1 to TRBJ2-7; maybe TRBD2 (6 bases). The V gene's germline CDR1 is SQVTM and CDR2 ANQGSEA. This CDR3 comprises 13 residues. The germline V and J ends were trimmed by 1 base and 7 bases, with 14 bases remaining between them. CDR3 residues: CSVEARGRSEQYF. CDR3 coding DNA: TGCAGCGTTGAAGCCCGGGGGAGGAGTGAGCAGTACTTC.

The sample holds a few counts of this clonotype. The genes are TRBV4-1 and TRBJ2-1, with D possibly TRBD2 on 6 matching bases. CDR1 is MGHRA, CDR2 YSYEKL, per germline. The CDR3 runs 12 residues. Trimming cost V 1 base and J 8 bases, with 6 bases left between them. The CDR3 loop reads CASSQAGDEQFF. The CDR3 DNA sequence: TGCGCCAGCAGCCAAGCGGGAGATGAGCAGTTCTTC.

The chain is built from TRBV2 and TRBJ2-7; no firm D call. Between the trimmed V and J ends, which lost 6 bases and 2 bases, there was a span of 8 bases. Germline loops: CDR1 SNHLY, CDR2 FYNNEI. The CDR3 has 12 amino acids. The CDR3 coding sequence is TGTGCCAGCAGCCCCTTTGCCTACGAGCAGTACTTC. Its translation is CASSPFAYEQYF.

This clonotype was seen only a few times. CDR3 protein: CASSPRWGGLSNQETQYF. The CDR3 DNA reads as TGTGCCAGCAGCCCAAGATGGGGGGGCCTTTCAAACCAAGAGACCCAGTACTTC. V usage is TRBV3-1 and J usage is TRBJ2-5; tentative D call: TRBD2 (7 bases). The CDR3 spans 18 residues. Germline V lookup: CDR1 LGHDT, CDR2 YNNKEL (reference sequence). V was trimmed by 4 bases and J by 0 bases, leaving 21 bases between them.

This clonotype came up a few times. The chain is built from TRBV3-1 and TRBJ2-7, with 9 bases aligning to TRBD1. This CDR3 contains 17 residues. V was clipped by 1 base and J by 5 bases; unmatched bases: 12. The germline gives CDR1 LGHDT, CDR2 YNNKEL (reference sequence). CDR3 bases: TGTGCCAGCAGCCAAGTAGTCTCCCGACAGGGGGTGCACGAGCAGTACTTC. Amino acid sequence: CASSQVVSRQGVHEQYF.

Of note for this clonotype: Sequence at one end of the junction differs from germline and may be a read error. The rearrangement links TRBV3-1 to TRBJ2-6; D might be TRBD1 (6 bases). This CDR3 has 17 amino acids. Looked up from germline, CDR1 is LGHDT and CDR2 is YNNKEL (reference sequence). The CDR3 reads CATSQPFPGAGANVLTF. The CDR3 nucleotides read TGTGCCACCAGCCAACCGTTCCCAGGGGCTGGGGCCAACGTCCTGACTTTC.

This clonotype came up many times. J is TRBJ2-3 and V is TRBV5-6; the match to TRBD2 covers 11 bases. Looked up from germline, CDR1 is SGHDT and CDR2 is YYEEEE. This CDR3 comprises 14 residues. V shed 2 bases, J shed 13 bases, and the junction held 9 bases outside the gene matches. The CDR3 sequence: CASSLLAGVEGEYF. CDR3 sequence (DNA): TGTGCCAGCAGCTTACTAGCGGGGGTTGAAGGGGAGTATTTT.

This clonotype was counted many times. CDR3: CASSQPPGTTGNEQFF. The CDR3, as DNA: TGTGCCAGCAGCCAACCACCCGGGACTACTGGCAATGAGCAGTTCTTC. The V gene is TRBV3-1, the J gene TRBJ2-1, with 7 bases matching TRBD2. The CDR3 spans 16 residues. V shed 2 bases, J shed 6 bases, and the junction held 10 bases outside the gene matches. Germline loops: CDR1 LGHDT, CDR2 YNNKEL (reference sequence).

This chain connects TRBV7-6 to TRBJ2-1; a weak D match, TRBD2 (7 bases). This CDR3 contains 15 residues. The V gene's germline CDR1 is SGHVS and CDR2 FNYEAQ. Trimming pared 3 bases from V and 7 bases from J, leaving 16 bases between. In DNA form, the CDR3 reads TGTGCCAGCAGCTTCTTCCCGGGGGGCCATAATGAGCAGTTCTTC. Translation: CASSFFPGGHNEQFF.

This clonotype has at least ten counts. This chain links TRBV12-3 or TRBV12-4 with TRBJ2-3, with D tentatively TRBD2 (6 bases). The CDR3 totals 14 residues. V lost 6 bases and J 5 bases, leaving 15 bases between the germline ends. The CDR3 sequence is CASRVGGGLDTQYF. In DNA form, the CDR3 reads TGTGCCAGCAGGGTCGGGGGAGGTTTAGATACGCAGTATTTT.

This clonotype occurred a few times. This chain joins TRBV6-1 and TRBJ1-1, with 8 bases identical to TRBD1. This CDR3 spans 15 amino acids. V lost 6 bases to trimming and J lost 6 bases; unmatched junction nucleotides: 12. Germline CDR1 MNHNS, CDR2 SASEGT. In DNA form, the CDR3 reads TGTGCCAGCAGCCTTTCGACAGGGGTCATGGCTGAAGCTTTCTTT. It codes for CASSLSTGVMAEAFF.

This clonotype showed up just a few times. The chain couples TRBV29-1 to TRBJ2-1; weak D call: TRBD1 (6 bases). CDR1 SQVTM and CDR2 ANQGSEA come from the germline V gene. CDR3 length: 16 residues. V gave up 5 bases and J gave up 6 bases, with 23 bases separating them. The CDR3 sequence is CSVPTVRDNMSNEQFF. CDR3 sequence (DNA): TGCAGCGTTCCCACCGTTAGGGACAATATGAGCAATGAGCAGTTCTTC.

This chain's CDR3 is CASSFGLAAYNEQFF. CDR3 in DNA: TGTGCCAGCAGTTTTGGGCTAGCGGCCTACAATGAGCAGTTCTTC. This chain joins TRBV27 and TRBJ2-1; 7 positions agree with TRBD2. Trimming cost V 3 bases and J 2 bases; bases outside gene matches: 4. The CDR3 loop spans 15 amino acids. Germline CDR1 is MNHEY and CDR2 is SMNVEV (reference sequence).

The rearrangement uses TRBV11-3 and TRBJ2-7, with 10 bases fitting TRBD2. The germline CDR1 and CDR2 sequences are SGHNT and YENEEA. The CDR3 sequence is 17 residues long. The V segment lost 0 bases and the J segment 2 bases; nucleotides outside the gene matches: 7. The CDR3 DNA sequence: TGTGCCAGCAGCTTAGACCCGGGACTAGCGATTACCTACGAGCAGTACTTC. Protein: CASSLDPGLAITYEQYF.

This clonotype has a handful of counts. This chain links TRBV27 with TRBJ2-7, with 7 bases that match TRBD2. The CDR3 contains 16 residues. The V segment lost 4 bases and the J segment 5 bases; nucleotides outside the gene matches: 14. The germline CDR1 and CDR2 sequences are MNHEY and SMNVEV (reference sequence). CDR3 sequence (DNA): TGTGCCAGCAGTTCGGACTATGGACTAGGGGTCCACGAGCAGTACTTC. The encoded protein is CASSSDYGLGVHEQYF.

This clonotype was seen ten or more times. V is TRBV29-1 and J is TRBJ2-7; D is perhaps TRBD1 (6 bases). Germline values: CDR1 SQVTM, CDR2 ANQGSEA. Between the trimmed V and J ends, which lost 0 bases and 2 bases, there was a span of 8 bases. This CDR3 has 13 residues. Here the CDR3 reads CSVEEDRPYEQYF. CDR3 in DNA: TGCAGCGTTGAAGAGGACAGACCCTACGAGCAGTACTTC.

This clonotype has more than one count but fewer than ten. The genes are TRBV4-3 and TRBJ2-7; 10 bases are shared with TRBD2. CDR3 length equals 16 residues. V was pared by 0 bases and J by 4 bases, with 6 bases of the junction left unmatched. The germline V gene has CDR1 LGHNA and CDR2 YSLEER. The CDR3 spells CASSQDLSGRGYEQYF. The CDR3 nucleotides read TGCGCCAGCAGCCAAGATCTAAGCGGGAGGGGGTACGAGCAGTACTTC.

This clonotype was observed many times. The V call is TRBV7-2, the J call TRBJ2-2; D remains ambiguous. V lost 5 bases to trimming and J lost 10 bases, with 26 bases between them. This CDR3 is 17 amino acids long. Germline V gene data show CDR1 as SGHTA and CDR2 as FQGNSA. Here the CDR3 reads CASSHIFVGTKVVELFF. In DNA form, the CDR3 reads TGTGCCAGCAGCCATATCTTTGTGGGAACTAAGGTCGTGGAGCTGTTTTTT.

This clonotype was observed at least ten times. J is TRBJ2-7 and V is TRBV20-1; D is uncertain. This CDR3 has 16 residues. From germline, CDR1 is DFQATT and CDR2 SNEGSKA (reference sequence). Trimming removed 1 base at V and 0 bases at J, with 16 bases between. CDR3 loop: CSARGMRLSGSYEQYF. The CDR3 coding sequence is TGCAGTGCTAGAGGGATGAGGCTATCGGGCTCCTACGAGCAGTACTTC.

This clonotype was detected only a few times. J is TRBJ2-1 and V is TRBV7-9; D ambiguous. Trimming took off 7 bases at V and 5 bases at J, with 15 bases between the two ends. Germline-derived CDR1 and CDR2 are SEHNR and FQNEAQ (reference sequence). CDR3 length: 14 residues. The CDR3 is CASTLGSLDNEQFF. CDR3 sequence (DNA): TGTGCCAGCACACTCGGCAGTCTCGACAATGAGCAGTTCTTC.